This is a list of T cell receptor beta chains from one sample in a study of response to subunit inactivated influenza vaccine. TCRdb ran MiXCR on the RT-PCR reads and lists one entry per CDR3 protein. Seen here are more than 450,000 distinct CDR3 sequences, roughly 12% observed once, and the top ten hold roughly 10%. The input for sequencing was PBMCs from blood, taken on the day of vaccination. These receptors were taken from a man aged 45 to 65 who received an inactivated influenza vaccine. Each CDR3 is given with its conserved first and last residue. D genes are given only for firm matches. Part of the rows lack a size; the others show once, few, many or a class for expanded clones.

CDR3nt,CDR3aa,d_gene,abundance,v_gene,j_gene,len
TGTGCCAGCAGCTTAGATCGTCTAGCGGGGGCCAATGAGCAGTTCTTC,CASSLDRLAGANEQFF,TRBD2,.,TRBV7-8,TRBJ2-1,16
TGTGCCAGCAGTTTAGTATCCGGTGAGCAGTTCTTC,CASSLVSGEQFF,.,many,TRBV12-3/TRBV12-4,TRBJ2-1,12
TGTGCCAGCAGTTTAAGAGAGAACACCGGGGAGCTGTTTTTT,CASSLRENTGELFF,.,many,TRBV12-3/TRBV12-4,TRBJ2-2,14
TGTGCCAGCAGTTGGGGGGGAAAAGAGACCCAGTACTTC,CASSWGGKETQYF,TRBD2,.,TRBV12-3/TRBV12-4,TRBJ2-5,13
TGTGCCAGCAGCGTAGGTGGGCAGGGTGGTAATTCGGAGACCCAGTACTTC,CASSVGGQGGNSETQYF,.,many,TRBV9,TRBJ2-5,17
TGTGCCAGCAGCTCCCCGGGAGCCGGCGTACATCAGCCCCAGCATTTT,CASSSPGAGVHQPQHF,.,.,TRBV7-9,TRBJ1-5,16
TGTGCCAGCAGCCCACTCGCCGGGACAGGCCGCAATCAGCCCCAGCATTTT,CASSPLAGTGRNQPQHF,TRBD1,.,TRBV27,TRBJ1-5,17
TGTGCCAGCACCATGGCGGTGCATGGGGCCAACGTCCTGACTTTC,CASTMAVHGANVLTF,.,.,TRBV27,TRBJ2-6,15
TGTGCCAGCACCCCGTCTTCAGGAGAAGAAAAACTGTTTTTT,CASTPSSGEEKLFF,.,few,TRBV12-3/TRBV12-4,TRBJ1-4,14
TGTGCTTCCGCAGGAGGAATAAACACTGAAGCTTTCTTT,CASAGGINTEAFF,.,.,TRBV12-3/TRBV12-4,TRBJ1-1,13
TGTGCCAGCAGCTTAGTCTCCAGCTCCTATAATTCACCCCTCCACTTT,CASSLVSSSYNSPLHF,.,.,TRBV7-2,TRBJ1-6,16
TGTGCCAGCAGTTTGTCCAGGGGGACTCTTGGGGGGACCCAGTACTTC,CASSLSRGTLGGTQYF,.,.,TRBV7-2,TRBJ2-5,16
TGCAGTGCTAGCCCCTCGCGGCAGGGGGAAGTGGGGACGTATGAAAAACTGTTTTTT,CSASPSRQGEVGTYEKLFF,TRBD1,.,TRBV20-1,TRBJ1-4,19
TGCAGTGCTAGAGTCCCTATCTTCAGGGGGACCTCCTACAATGAGCAGTTCTTC,CSARVPIFRGTSYNEQFF,TRBD1,.,TRBV20-1,TRBJ2-1,18
TGCAGCGTTGCGGCAGGGTCGCGGCGCGGCAGGAAATGGATTCAGTACTTC,CSVAAGSRRGRKWIQYF,.,many,TRBV29-1,TRBJ2-4,17
TGTGCCTGGATTGGGACAGGGCACAATGAGCAGTTCTTC,CAWIGTGHNEQFF,TRBD1,.,TRBV30,TRBJ2-1,13
TGTGCCAGCAGCTCTATCCCCCGCGGGGAGCTGTTTTTT,CASSSIPRGELFF,.,many,TRBV7-9,TRBJ2-2,13
TGTGCCAGCAGTTCCCGGAGGGAGTCGGGAAACACCATATATTTT,CASSSRRESGNTIYF,.,few,TRBV6-5,TRBJ1-3,15
TGCGCCAGCAGCCTCATAGCGGGAGCGACCTCCTACGAGCAGTACTTC,CASSLIAGATSYEQYF,TRBD2,.,TRBV5-1,TRBJ2-7,16
TGTGCCAGCAGCCAAGCTGATAGCGGGCTCTCCTACGAGCAGTACTTC,CASSQADSGLSYEQYF,TRBD2,.,TRBV4-2,TRBJ2-7,16